Sequencing of this T cell receptor beta chain was carried out in a study of blood T cell repertoires in COVID-19 (dated by TCRdb to 2018 to 2020). About the full investigation: Samples covering the acute and convalescent phases of COVID-19 were provided by collaborators in the United States, Italy and Spain. The material from the prospective study consisted of cDNA or gDNA derived from T cells, B-cell-depleted T cells, or PBMCs. The dataset comprised deeply sampled blood TCRbeta repertoires from subjects exposed to, actively infected with, or recovered from COVID-19. The repertoires were released in a freely available public database intended as a resource for research on the immune response to SARS-CoV-2. Samples were obtained from the ongoing ImmuneRACE study (first 160 participants) and from 950 to 1,500 subjects provided by 6 global collaborators. The sample metadata nearly always contained a de-identified subject ID, COVID-19 status, age in years and sex. HLA class I and class II types, where available, came from metadata supplied by the sample provider rather than from assay-based typing. General findings and caveats noted by the study authors: The quantity of clinical and demographic metadata differed by source and by participant and was supplied without curation.

The collaborating institutions used their own protocols to collect whole blood in K2EDTA tubes. For TCRbeta analysis, collaborators shipped samples in one of three forms: frozen whole blood, isolated PBMCs, or DNA extracted from either of those sample types. From a lookup of the germline V gene, CDR1 and CDR2 are SGDLS and YYNGEE. V sheds 10 bases and J sheds 5 bases, leaving 16 bases between their ends. The CDR3 numbers 12 residues from cysteine through phenylalanine. The CDR3 DNA has 36 bases and is translated from base 1. TCRbeta CDR3 regions were amplified from genomic DNA using the immunoSEQ Assay, a bias-controlled multiplex PCR. Turning to the authors' computational methods: Nucleated cell counts per sample were estimated from amplification of reference gene primers within the assay. Sequence reads were collapsed and filtered to measure the absolute abundance of every unique TCRbeta CDR3 rearrangement. For each sample, productive Simpson clonality was calculated by taking the square root of Simpson's diversity index across productive rearrangements. TCRdb mirrors the immuneACCESS table, restricted to in-frame sequences. Some clones are absent from its copies; in checked studies, under half trace to an unresolved V gene, and the reason for the others is unknown. V and J calls and clone size are as listed in that table; D and trimming were resolved from the DNA. The sample table records over 45,000 clones; around 80% of these occur just once. The top ten hold 8.2% of the sample.

Remarks on this clone: The antigen it binds to is not known. No quality values exist for individual bases; no much larger clone is one base distant.

The source is an elderly woman with acute or convalescent COVID-19. The sequence is built from TRBV9 and TRBJ2-7; TRBD1 might be the D gene, on 6 matching bases. The specimen was peripheral blood. The CDR3 here reads CAHGQLEDEQYF. The nucleotide sequence is TGTGCCCACGGACAGCTTGAGGACGAGCAGTACTTC.